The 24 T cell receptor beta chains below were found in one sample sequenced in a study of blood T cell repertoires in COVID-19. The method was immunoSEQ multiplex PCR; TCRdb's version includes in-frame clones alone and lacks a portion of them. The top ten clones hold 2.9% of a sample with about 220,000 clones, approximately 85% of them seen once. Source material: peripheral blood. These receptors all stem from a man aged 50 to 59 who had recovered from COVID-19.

CDR3 residues: CASSGPTGDVAEAFF. CDR3 in DNA: TGTGCCAGCAGTGGACCGACAGGGGATGTCGCTGAAGCTTTCTTT. The chain combines TRBV28 with TRBJ1-1; TRBD1 matches at 8 bases. In germline, CDR1 is MDHEN, CDR2 SYDVKM. The CDR3 contains 15 residues. The ends lost 5 bases at V and 6 bases at J; junction bases unmatched: 11.

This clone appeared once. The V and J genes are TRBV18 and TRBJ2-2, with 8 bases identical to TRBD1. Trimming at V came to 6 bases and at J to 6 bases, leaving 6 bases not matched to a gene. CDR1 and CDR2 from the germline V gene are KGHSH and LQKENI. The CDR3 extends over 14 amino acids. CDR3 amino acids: CASSKGQGSGELFF. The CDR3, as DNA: TGTGCCAGCTCGAAAGGACAGGGATCCGGGGAGCTGTTTTTT.

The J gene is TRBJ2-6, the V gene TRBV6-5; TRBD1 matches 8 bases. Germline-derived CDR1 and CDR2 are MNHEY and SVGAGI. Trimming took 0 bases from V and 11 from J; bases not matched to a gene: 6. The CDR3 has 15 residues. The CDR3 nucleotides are TGTGCCAGCAGTTACTCGGCAGGGGGCCGGGACGTCCTGACTTTC. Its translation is CASSYSAGGRDVLTF.

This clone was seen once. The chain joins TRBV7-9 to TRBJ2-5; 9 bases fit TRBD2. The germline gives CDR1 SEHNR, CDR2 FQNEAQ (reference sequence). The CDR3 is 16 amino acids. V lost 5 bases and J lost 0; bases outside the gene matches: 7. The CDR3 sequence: CASSRGAGGHQETQYF. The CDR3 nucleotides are TGTGCCAGCAGCCGGGGGGCGGGAGGGCACCAAGAGACCCAGTACTTC.

The CDR3 nucleotides read TGCAGTGCTAGTGACAGTCAGACTTATGAGCAGTTCTTC. Its protein is CSASDSQTYEQFF. V gene TRBV20-1 combines with J gene TRBJ2-1; D perhaps matches TRBD1 (5 bases). The germline V and J ends were trimmed by 3 bases and 8 bases, with 14 bases remaining between them. The CDR3 extends over 13 amino acids. Germline values: CDR1 DFQATT, CDR2 SNEGSKA (reference sequence).

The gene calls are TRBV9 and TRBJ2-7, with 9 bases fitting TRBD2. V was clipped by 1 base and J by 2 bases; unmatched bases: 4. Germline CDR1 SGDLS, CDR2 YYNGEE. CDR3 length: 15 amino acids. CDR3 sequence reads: CASSVSLAGTYEQYF. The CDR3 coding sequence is TGTGCCAGCAGCGTAAGTCTAGCGGGAACCTACGAGCAGTACTTC.

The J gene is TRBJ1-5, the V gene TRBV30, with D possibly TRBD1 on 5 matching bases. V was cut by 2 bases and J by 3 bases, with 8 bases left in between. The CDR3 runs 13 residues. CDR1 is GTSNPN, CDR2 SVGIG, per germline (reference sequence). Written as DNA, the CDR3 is TGTGCCTGGAGTTCAGGGTTCAATCAGCCCCAGCATTTT. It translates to CAWSSGFNQPQHF.

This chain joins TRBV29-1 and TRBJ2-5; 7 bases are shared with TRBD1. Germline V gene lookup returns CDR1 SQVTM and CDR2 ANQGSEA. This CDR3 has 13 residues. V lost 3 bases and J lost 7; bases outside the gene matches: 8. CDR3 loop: CSVEGQLAGTQYF. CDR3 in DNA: TGCAGCGTTGAGGGACAGCTTGCTGGGACCCAGTACTTC. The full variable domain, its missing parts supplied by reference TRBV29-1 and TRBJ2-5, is SAVISQKPSRDICQRGTSLTIQCQVDSQVTMMFWYRQQPGQSLTLIATANQGSEATYESGFVIDKFPISRPNLTFSTLTVSNMSPEDSSIYLCSVEGQLAGTQYFGPGTRLLVL.

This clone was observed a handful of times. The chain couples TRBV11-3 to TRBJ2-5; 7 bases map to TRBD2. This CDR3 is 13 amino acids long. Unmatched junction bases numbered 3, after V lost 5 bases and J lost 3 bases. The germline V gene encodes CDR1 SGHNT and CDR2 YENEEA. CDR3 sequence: CASSEGLKETQYF. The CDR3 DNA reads TGTGCCAGCAGCGAGGGACTAAAAGAGACCCAGTACTTC.

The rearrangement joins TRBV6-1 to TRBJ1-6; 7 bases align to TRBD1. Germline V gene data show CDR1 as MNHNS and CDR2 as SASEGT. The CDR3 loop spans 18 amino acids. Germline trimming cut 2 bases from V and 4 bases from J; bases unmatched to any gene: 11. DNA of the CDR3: TGTGCCAGCAGTGAAACTCCCCCGCTACAGGGGTATAATTCACCCCTCCACTTT. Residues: CASSETPPLQGYNSPLHF.

The DNA of the CDR3 is TGTGCCAGCGCCGGGACAGCTCTTCACACAGATACGCAGTATTTT. This gives the protein CASAGTALHTDTQYF. This chain connects TRBV2 to TRBJ2-3, with 7 bases lining up with TRBD1. The length of the CDR3 is 15 residues. The trim removed 8 bases at V and 2 bases at J, leaving 10 bases unmatched. Germline V CDR1 and CDR2: SNHLY, FYNNEI.

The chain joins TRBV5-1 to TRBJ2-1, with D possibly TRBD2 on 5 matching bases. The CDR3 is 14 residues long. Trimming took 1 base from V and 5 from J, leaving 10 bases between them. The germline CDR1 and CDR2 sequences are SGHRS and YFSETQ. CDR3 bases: TGCGCCAGCAGCTTGCGAGGGATCAACAATGAGCAGTTCTTC. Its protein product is CASSLRGINNEQFF.

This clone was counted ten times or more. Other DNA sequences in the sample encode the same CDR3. CDR3 DNA: TGTGCCAGCAGTTTCCCTCGGGACAGCTACGAGCAGTACTTC. This encodes CASSFPRDSYEQYF. V usage is TRBV28 and J usage is TRBJ2-7, with 7 nucleotides matching TRBD1. CDR3 length equals 14 residues. The V and J ends lost 3 bases and 3 bases, in that order; junction bases with no gene match: 5. Germline CDR1 MDHEN, CDR2 SYDVKM.

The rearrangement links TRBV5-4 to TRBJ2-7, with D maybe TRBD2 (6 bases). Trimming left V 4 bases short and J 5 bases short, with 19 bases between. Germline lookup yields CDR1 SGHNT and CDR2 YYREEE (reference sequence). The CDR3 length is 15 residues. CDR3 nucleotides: TGTGCCAGCAGCGCGGACACCGGGACTCAGGACGAGCAGTACTTC. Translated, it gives CASSADTGTQDEQYF.

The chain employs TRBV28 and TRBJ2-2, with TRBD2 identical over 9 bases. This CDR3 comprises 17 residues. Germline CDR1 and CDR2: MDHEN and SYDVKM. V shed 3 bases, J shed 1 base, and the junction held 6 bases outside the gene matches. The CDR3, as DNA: TGTGCCAGCAGTTTCCCTTCTAGCGGGGAGAACACCGGGGAGCTGTTTTTT. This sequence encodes CASSFPSSGENTGELFF.

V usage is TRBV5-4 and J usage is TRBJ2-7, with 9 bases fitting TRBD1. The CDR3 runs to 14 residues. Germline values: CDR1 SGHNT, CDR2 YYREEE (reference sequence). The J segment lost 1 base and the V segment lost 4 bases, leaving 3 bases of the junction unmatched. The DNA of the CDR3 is TGTGCCAGCAGCCGACAGGGGGGATCCTACGAGCAGTACTTC. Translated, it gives CASSRQGGSYEQYF.

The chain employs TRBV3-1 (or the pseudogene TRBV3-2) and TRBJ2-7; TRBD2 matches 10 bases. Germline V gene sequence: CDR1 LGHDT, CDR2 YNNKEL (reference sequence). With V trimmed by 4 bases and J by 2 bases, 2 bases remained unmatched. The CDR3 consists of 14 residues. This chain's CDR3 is CASSLSGRAYEQYF. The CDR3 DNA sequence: TGTGCCAGCAGCCTCAGCGGGAGGGCCTACGAGCAGTACTTC.

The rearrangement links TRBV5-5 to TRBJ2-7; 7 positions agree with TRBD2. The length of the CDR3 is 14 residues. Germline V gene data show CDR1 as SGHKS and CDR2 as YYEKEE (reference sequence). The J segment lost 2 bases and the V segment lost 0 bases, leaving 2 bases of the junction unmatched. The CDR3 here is CASSLVSGAYEQYF. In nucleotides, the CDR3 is TGTGCCAGCAGCTTGGTGAGCGGGGCCTACGAGCAGTACTTC.

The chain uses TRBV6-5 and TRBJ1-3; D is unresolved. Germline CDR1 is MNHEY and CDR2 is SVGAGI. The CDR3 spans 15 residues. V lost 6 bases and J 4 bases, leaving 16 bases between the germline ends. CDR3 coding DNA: TGTGCCAGCAGCCCGAGAGGGAAGTCCGGAAACACCATATATTTT. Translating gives CASSPRGKSGNTIYF.

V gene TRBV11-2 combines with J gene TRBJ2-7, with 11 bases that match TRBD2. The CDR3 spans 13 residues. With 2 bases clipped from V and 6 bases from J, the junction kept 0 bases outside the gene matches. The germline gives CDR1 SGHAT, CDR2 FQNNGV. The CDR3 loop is CASSLLAGGEQYF. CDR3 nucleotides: TGTGCCAGCAGCTTACTAGCGGGAGGCGAGCAGTACTTC.

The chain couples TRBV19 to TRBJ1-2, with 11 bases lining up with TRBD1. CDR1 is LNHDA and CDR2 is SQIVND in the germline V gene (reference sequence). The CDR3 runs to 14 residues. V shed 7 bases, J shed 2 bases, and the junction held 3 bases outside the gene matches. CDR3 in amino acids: CASTGQGGNYGYTF. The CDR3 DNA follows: TGTGCCAGTACGGGACAGGGGGGGAACTATGGCTACACCTTC.

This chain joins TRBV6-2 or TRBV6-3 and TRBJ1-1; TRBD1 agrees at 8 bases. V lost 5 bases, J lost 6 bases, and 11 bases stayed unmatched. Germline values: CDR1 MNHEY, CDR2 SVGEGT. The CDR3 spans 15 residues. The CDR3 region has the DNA TGTGCCAGCAGTCCGCGGACAGGGAAGCGCTCTGAAGCTTTCTTT. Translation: CASSPRTGKRSEAFF.

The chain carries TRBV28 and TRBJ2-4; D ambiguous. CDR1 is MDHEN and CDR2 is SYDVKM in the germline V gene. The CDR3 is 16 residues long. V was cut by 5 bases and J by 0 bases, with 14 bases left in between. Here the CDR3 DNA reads TGTGCCAGCAGTACCGACTGGGTAATAGCCAAAAACATTCAGTACTTC. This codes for CASSTDWVIAKNIQYF. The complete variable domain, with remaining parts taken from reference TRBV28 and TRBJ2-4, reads DVKVTQSSRYLVKRTGEKVFLECVQDMDHENMFWYRQDPGLGLRLIYFSYDVKMKEKGDIPEGYSVSREKKERFSLILESASTNQTSMYLCASSTDWVIAKNIQYFGAGTRLSVL.

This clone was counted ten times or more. CDR3 nucleotides: TGTGCCAGCTCACCACCAGCGGGGGGGAACACTGAAGCTTTCTTT. Protein sequence: CASSPPAGGNTEAFF. The chain links TRBV18 to TRBJ1-1, with D perhaps matching TRBD1 (5 bases). The ends were cut back, 0 bases at V and 1 base at J, with 9 bases in the middle. Germline CDR1 KGHSH, CDR2 LQKENI. This CDR3 region has 15 residues.